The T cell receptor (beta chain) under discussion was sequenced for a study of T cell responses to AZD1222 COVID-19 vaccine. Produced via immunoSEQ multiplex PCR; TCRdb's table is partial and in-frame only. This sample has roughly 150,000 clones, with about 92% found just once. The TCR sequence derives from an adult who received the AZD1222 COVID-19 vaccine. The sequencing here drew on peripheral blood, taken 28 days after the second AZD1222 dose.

CDR3 in DNA: TGTGCCACCAGCAGGCGAGGGTTACTAGCGGGGACCCGCGAGACCCAGTACTTC. Residues: CATSRRGLLAGTRETQYF. V gene TRBV15 combines with J gene TRBJ2-5, with 10 bases fitting TRBD2. Germline V gene lookup returns CDR1 LNHNV and CDR2 YYDKDF (reference sequence). The CDR3 is made up of 18 amino acids. The V and J ends lost 3 bases and 5 bases, in that order; junction bases with no gene match: 15.